The 31 T cell receptor beta chains reported below all come from one sample, sequenced in a study of OX40 agonist ivuxolimab in advanced cancers. The method was immunoSEQ multiplex PCR; TCRdb's version includes in-frame clones alone and lacks a portion of them. This sample yields roughly 87,000 clones, of which approximately 90% are seen a single time; over 8.5% belongs to the top ten. Sequencing was performed on CD4+ or CD8+ T cells sorted from blood, taken in a trial of the OX40 agonist ivuxolimab. The receptors originated from an adult with an advanced solid tumor such as melanoma, head and neck, liver or kidney cancer.

J is TRBJ2-7 and V is TRBV19; D remains ambiguous. Germline V gene sequence: CDR1 LNHDA, CDR2 SQIVND (reference sequence). The CDR3 covers 13 residues. V was pared by 3 bases and J by 3 bases, with 9 bases between. CDR3 loop: CASSIFGFYEQYF. The CDR3 DNA is TGTGCCAGTAGTATTTTTGGGTTCTACGAGCAGTACTTC.

This chain joins TRBV4-3 and TRBJ1-1, with no clear D. The CDR3 is 12 amino acids. Germline lookup yields CDR1 LGHNA and CDR2 YSLEER. Trimming pared 3 bases from V and 3 bases from J, leaving 5 bases between. The CDR3 loop is CASSQGYTEAFF. The CDR3 DNA sequence: TGCGCCAGCAGCCAGGGGTACACTGAAGCTTTCTTT.

The chain uses TRBV4-3 and TRBJ1-2; D remains unclear. Germline CDR1 is LGHNA and CDR2 is YSLEER. V was shortened by 0 bases and J by 5 bases, with 13 bases between the two germline ends. This CDR3 has 15 residues. In nucleotides, the CDR3 is TGCGCCAGCAGCCAAGATTTTGAGACGGCTTATGGCTACACCTTC. This encodes CASSQDFETAYGYTF.

In DNA form, the CDR3 reads TGTGCCAGCAGCCGAGGGGCGGGGGACTACAATGAGCAGTTCTTC. Translated: CASSRGAGDYNEQFF. The chain recombines TRBV7-6 with TRBJ2-1; 7 bases agree with TRBD2. This CDR3 region has 15 residues. In germline, CDR1 is SGHVS, CDR2 FNYEAQ. The junction had 7 bases not matched to a gene; V was cut back by 5 bases and J by 3 bases.

The chain recombines TRBV5-4 with TRBJ2-7; TRBD2 is a possible D gene (6 bases). CDR1 is SGHNT and CDR2 is YYREEE in the germline V gene (reference sequence). V lost 4 bases, J lost 2 bases, and 7 bases lay in between. There are 12 residues in the CDR3. DNA for the CDR3: TGTGCCAGCAGCGGGGGGACCTACGAGCAGTACTTC. It translates to CASSGGTYEQYF.

V usage is TRBV7-2 and J usage is TRBJ2-3; D is perhaps TRBD2 (5 bases). This CDR3 is built from 16 residues. Germline CDR1 reads SGHTA; CDR2 reads FQGNSA. V lost 4 bases to trimming and J lost 1 base, with 15 bases between them. The CDR3 protein is CASSSGRGSRTDTQYF. The CDR3 DNA is TGTGCCAGCAGCTCGGGCCGAGGGTCGCGCACAGATACGCAGTATTTT.

The V gene is TRBV27, the J gene TRBJ2-7; TRBD2 might be the D (5 bases). There are 14 residues in the CDR3. Germline V gene sequence: CDR1 MNHEY, CDR2 SMNVEV (reference sequence). V gave up 1 base and J gave up 5 bases, with 12 bases separating them. For the CDR3, the DNA is TGTGCCAGCAGTTTATTCGGCGGGCCCAACGAGCAGTACTTC. As protein: CASSLFGGPNEQYF.

The genes are TRBV9 and TRBJ1-2; D is undetermined. This CDR3 is built from 15 residues. The V gene's germline CDR1 is SGDLS and CDR2 YYNGEE. V shed 4 bases and J shed 4 bases, with 17 bases lying between them. CDR3 coding DNA: TGTGCCAGCAGCCCCCAAGAAACAGCTATCTATGGCTACACCTTC. This gives the protein CASSPQETAIYGYTF.

The chain is built from TRBV15 and TRBJ2-7; maybe TRBD1 (6 bases). Germline loops: CDR1 LNHNV, CDR2 YYDKDF (reference sequence). V dropped 1 base and J dropped 3 bases, with 16 bases sitting between them. The CDR3 is 16 amino acids. The CDR3, as DNA: TGTGCCACCAGCAGAGGCTCCACAGGGAGCGGCTACGAGCAGTACTTC. Protein: CATSRGSTGSGYEQYF.

The chain links TRBV27 to TRBJ1-6; D not certain. CDR3 length: 13 residues. Trimming removed 2 bases at V and 4 bases at J, with 3 bases between. From germline, CDR1 is MNHEY and CDR2 SMNVEV (reference sequence). Written as DNA, the CDR3 is TGTGCCAGCAGTTTACTTTATAATTCACCCCTCCACTTT. It specifies CASSLLYNSPLHF.

CDR3 sequence reads: CAINRGDNSPLHF. For the CDR3, the DNA is TGCGCCATCAACAGGGGCGATAATTCACCCCTCCACTTT. The chain links TRBV10-2 to TRBJ1-6; 7 nucleotides match TRBD1. After removal of 10 bases from V and 5 bases from J, the junction contained 5 bases not matched to a gene. Germline V gene lookup returns CDR1 WSHSY and CDR2 SAAADI. The CDR3 covers 13 residues.

For this clone: Its ends do not fully match the called genes, so a read error is possible. The sample holds other DNA sequences that translate to the same CDR3. The chain combines TRBV4-3 with TRBJ2-7; D not resolved. The CDR3 is 13 amino acids. Germline CDR1 is LGHNA and CDR2 is YSLEER. This CDR3 reads CASSQAGTYEQYF. The DNA for the CDR3 is TGCGCCAGCAGCCAAGCAGGTACCTACGAGCAATACTTC.

The chain uses TRBV4-3 and TRBJ1-2; the D gene is possibly TRBD1 (6 bases). Deletions cut 4 bases from V and 5 bases from J, with 14 bases between. This CDR3 is 14 amino acids long. Germline-derived CDR1 and CDR2 are LGHNA and YSLEER. The CDR3 sequence is CASSPRDNEYGYTF. The CDR3 DNA reads as TGCGCCAGCAGCCCCCGGGACAATGAGTATGGCTACACCTTC.

DNA of the CDR3: TGTGCCAGCAGCAAGGGGACTAGCGGGGGTTCCGAGCAGTACTTC. It specifies CASSKGTSGGSEQYF. The V and J genes are TRBV5-8 and TRBJ2-7, with 14 bases matching TRBD2. V shed 4 bases and J 6 bases; nucleotides not matched to a gene: 6. CDR3 size: 15 residues. Germline loops: CDR1 SGHTS, CDR2 YDEGEE. The entire variable domain, with the rest obtained from reference TRBV5-8 and TRBJ2-7, is as follows: EAGVTQSPTHLIKTRGQQATLRCSPISGHTSVYWYQQALGLGLQFLLWYDEGEERNRGNFPPRFSGRQFPNYSSELNVNALELEDSALYLCASSKGTSGGSEQYFGPGTRLTVT.

This rearrangement joins TRBV27 to TRBJ2-5; TRBD2 aligns across 16 bases. Germline V gene sequence: CDR1 MNHEY, CDR2 SMNVEV (reference sequence). The V segment lost 4 bases and the J segment 5 bases; nucleotides outside the gene matches: 7. This CDR3 has 17 amino acids. The CDR3, as DNA: TGTGCCAGCAGTTCGGGACTAGCGGGGGGGTCGGCGGAGACCCAGTACTTC. Amino acid sequence: CASSSGLAGGSAETQYF.

The CDR3 nucleotides read TGTGCCAGCAGTTCATATGTAGGGGACGGTCGCAATCAGCCCCAGCATTTT. It specifies CASSSYVGDGRNQPQHF. V and J are TRBV27 and TRBJ1-5, with D perhaps TRBD1 (5 bases). The germline V and J ends were trimmed by 4 bases and 2 bases, with 18 bases remaining between them. This CDR3 is built from 17 residues. Germline V lookup: CDR1 MNHEY, CDR2 SMNVEV (reference sequence).

This clone was seen a handful of times. The chain links TRBV11-2 to TRBJ1-5; no reliable D call. The V gene lost 5 bases and the J gene lost 2 bases, with 7 bases spanning the gap. This CDR3 spans 13 amino acids. CDR1 and CDR2 from the germline V gene are SGHAT and FQNNGV. For the CDR3, the DNA is TGTGCCAGCAGCCCCCAGGGCAATCAGCCCCAGCATTTT. It encodes CASSPQGNQPQHF.

The chain couples TRBV9 to TRBJ2-2; possibly TRBD1 for D (5 bases). V gave up 4 bases and J gave up 4 bases, with 17 bases separating them. CDR3 length equals 16 residues. Germline assignment: CDR1 SGDLS and CDR2 YYNGEE. CDR3 coding DNA: TGTGCCAGCAGCTTCTCTGACAGCTTTTTCACCGGGGAGCTGTTTTTT. Residues: CASSFSDSFFTGELFF.

The genes are TRBV15 and TRBJ2-7; 13 nucleotides line up with TRBD2. Unmatched junction bases numbered 5, after V lost 5 bases and J lost 4 bases. The germline V gene has CDR1 LNHNV and CDR2 YYDKDF (reference sequence). This CDR3 has 15 amino acids. CDR3 coding DNA: TGTGCCACCAGCCAACTAGCGGGGGGGCCGTACGAGCAGTACTTC. Translated: CATSQLAGGPYEQYF.

The rearrangement joins TRBV4-3 to TRBJ2-2; no definite D call. The CDR3 has 14 residues. CDR1 LGHNA and CDR2 YSLEER come from the germline V gene. The ends were cut back, 3 bases at V and 2 bases at J, with 7 bases in the middle. The CDR3 protein is CASSHTQNTGELFF. The CDR3 DNA reads as TGCGCCAGCAGCCACACCCAAAACACCGGGGAGCTGTTTTTT.

This clone appeared once. The rearrangement uses TRBV5-6 and TRBJ2-1, with D hard to call. Germline V CDR1 and CDR2: SGHDT, YYEEEE. Trimming removed 7 bases at V and 4 bases at J, with 9 bases between. The CDR3 runs to 12 residues. The CDR3 is CASGLGYNEQFF. CDR3 in DNA: TGTGCCAGCGGATTGGGGTACAATGAGCAGTTCTTC.

V gene TRBV9 combines with J gene TRBJ1-2; 8 bases map to TRBD1. Germline trimming cut 0 bases from V and 4 bases from J; bases unmatched to any gene: 5. From germline, CDR1 is SGDLS and CDR2 YYNGEE. This CDR3 is built from 15 residues. The CDR3, as DNA: TGTGCCAGCAGCGTAGGTGCAGGGGGCAGCTATGGCTACACCTTC. Translated, it gives CASSVGAGGSYGYTF.

This chain links TRBV6-5 with TRBJ2-5, with 8 bases that match TRBD1. Trimming cost V 4 bases and J 5 bases; bases outside gene matches: 6. The CDR3 is made up of 14 amino acids. Germline V gene lookup returns CDR1 MNHEY and CDR2 SVGAGI. CDR3 sequence reads: CASSFQGAGETQYF. The CDR3 DNA reads as TGTGCCAGCAGTTTTCAGGGGGCGGGGGAGACCCAGTACTTC.

The rearrangement uses TRBV5-1 and TRBJ2-7, with D tentatively TRBD1 (5 bases). Deletions cut 3 bases from V and 3 bases from J, with 7 bases between. Germline CDR1 SGHRS, CDR2 YFSETQ. This CDR3 is 12 amino acids long. CDR3 loop: CASSSDSYEQYF. The DNA for the CDR3 is TGCGCCAGCAGCTCTGACAGCTACGAGCAGTACTTC.

This rearrangement joins TRBV10-3 to TRBJ1-2; TRBD1 aligns across 7 bases. Germline CDR1 ENHRY, CDR2 SYGVKD. This CDR3 region has 12 residues. V was clipped by 6 bases and J by 4 bases; unmatched bases: 2. This chain's CDR3 is CAIRWDSYGYTF. CDR3 DNA sequence: TGTGCCATCAGGTGGGACAGCTATGGCTACACCTTC.

The chain combines TRBV13 with TRBJ2-7; TRBD1 aligns across 10 bases. Trimming removed 6 bases from V and 0 bases from J; junction bases left unmatched: 8. The CDR3 is made up of 16 amino acids. From germline, CDR1 is PRHDT and CDR2 FYEKMQ (reference sequence). The CDR3 sequence: CASSRAGTGVSYEQYF. The CDR3 bases are TGTGCCAGCAGTCGAGCCGGGACAGGGGTCTCCTACGAGCAGTACTTC.

The chain recombines TRBV12-5 with TRBJ2-5; 10 positions agree with TRBD1. This CDR3 has 17 residues. Germline assignment: CDR1 LGHNT and CDR2 FRNRAP. Unmatched junction bases numbered 8, after V lost 0 bases and J lost 4 bases. This CDR3 reads CASGLVLTDRGTETQYF. CDR3 in DNA: TGTGCTAGTGGTTTGGTATTGACGGACAGGGGGACAGAGACCCAGTACTTC.

This chain connects TRBV7-2 to TRBJ2-7; TRBD1 matches at 9 bases. CDR1 SGHTA and CDR2 FQGNSA come from the germline V gene. Losses at the gene ends were 0 bases for V and 0 bases for J; bases not matched to a gene: 0. The CDR3 length is 15 residues. CDR3 nucleotides: TGTGCCAGCAGCTTAGCGGGACAGGGCTCCTACGAGCAGTACTTC. The encoded protein is CASSLAGQGSYEQYF.

The rearrangement uses TRBV7-9 and TRBJ1-2, with D unclear. The CDR3 runs 13 residues. V lost 11 bases to trimming and J lost 7 bases, with 20 bases between them. In germline, CDR1 is SEHNR, CDR2 FQNEAQ (reference sequence). CDR3 loop: CALIRGELSGYTF. The CDR3 coding sequence is TGTGCCCTGATCCGCGGGGAATTAAGTGGCTACACCTTC.

This sequence joins TRBV7-6 and TRBJ2-2, with D unclear. The CDR3 consists of 16 residues. The V gene's germline CDR1 is SGHVS and CDR2 FNYEAQ. The germline V and J ends were trimmed by 2 bases and 4 bases, with 14 bases remaining between them. The CDR3 DNA is TGTGCCAGCAGCTTAACTTTAGTCGGACCCACCGGGGAGCTGTTTTTT. Translation gives CASSLTLVGPTGELFF.

The chain couples TRBV6-1 to TRBJ1-1; D is uncertain. The CDR3 has 13 amino acids. The germline V gene encodes CDR1 MNHNS and CDR2 SASEGT. Trimming cost V 6 bases and J 3 bases, with 11 bases left between them. The CDR3, as DNA: TGTGCCAGCAGACCCGACGGGGACACTGAAGCTTTCTTT. This codes for CASRPDGDTEAFF.